This TCR beta chain was documented in a study of blood T cells in healthy people across ages. PCR was performed a second time for roughly 6 to 12 cycles using a sample-barcoded 5' primer and a J-beta primer mix. One entry per CDR3 protein results from TCRdb running MiXCR on the 5' RACE reads. The profile shows about 970,000 distinct CDR3 sequences, roughly half of them singletons. This clonotype was counted between two and nine times. Healthy Russian Caucasian donors spanned ages about 6 to 100 years. There are 16 residues in the CDR3. In germline, CDR1 is SGHTA, CDR2 FQGNSA. V gave up 5 bases and J gave up 2 bases, with 13 bases separating them.

The clonotype was recovered from an older woman in good health. Specimen: blood. The chain has TRBV7-2 and TRBJ2-6; D is perhaps TRBD2 (6 bases). CDR3 region: CASSPMRGAGANVLTF. The CDR3 nucleotides are TGTGCCAGCAGCCCAATGCGGGGCGCTGGGGCCAACGTCCTGACTTTC.